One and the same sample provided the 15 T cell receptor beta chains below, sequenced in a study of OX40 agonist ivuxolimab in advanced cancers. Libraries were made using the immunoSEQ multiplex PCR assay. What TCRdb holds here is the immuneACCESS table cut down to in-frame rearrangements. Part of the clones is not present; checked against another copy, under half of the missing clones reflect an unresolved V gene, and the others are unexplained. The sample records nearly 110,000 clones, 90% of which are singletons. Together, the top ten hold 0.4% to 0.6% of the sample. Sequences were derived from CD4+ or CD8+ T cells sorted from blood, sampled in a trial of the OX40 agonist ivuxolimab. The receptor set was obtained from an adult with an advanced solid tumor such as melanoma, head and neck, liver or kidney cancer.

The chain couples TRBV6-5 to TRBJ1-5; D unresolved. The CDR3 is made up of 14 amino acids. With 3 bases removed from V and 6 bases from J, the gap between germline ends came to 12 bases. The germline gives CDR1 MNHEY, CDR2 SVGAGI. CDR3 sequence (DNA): TGTGCCAGCAGTTATGAGGTGCGCATTCAGCCCCAGCATTTT. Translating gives CASSYEVRIQPQHF.

CDR3 residues: CASSPSLDRAGELFF. The CDR3 region has the DNA TGTGCCAGCAGCCCTAGTCTGGACAGGGCCGGGGAGCTGTTTTTT. The chain has TRBV7-3 and TRBJ2-2; TRBD1 matches at 8 bases. Trimming took 5 bases from V and 6 from J; bases not matched to a gene: 8. This CDR3 contains 15 residues. Germline loops: CDR1 SGHTA, CDR2 FQGTGA.

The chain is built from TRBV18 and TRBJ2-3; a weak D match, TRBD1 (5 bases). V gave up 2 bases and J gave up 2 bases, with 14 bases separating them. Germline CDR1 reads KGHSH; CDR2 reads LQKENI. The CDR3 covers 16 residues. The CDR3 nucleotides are TGTGCCAGCTCACCAGCAGGGCAAACTACCACAGATACGCAGTATTTT. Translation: CASSPAGQTTTDTQYF.

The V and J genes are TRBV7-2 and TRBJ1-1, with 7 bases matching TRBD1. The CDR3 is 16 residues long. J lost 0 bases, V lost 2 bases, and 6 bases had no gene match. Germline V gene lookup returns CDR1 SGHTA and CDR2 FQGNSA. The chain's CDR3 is CASSLMGQMMNTEAFF. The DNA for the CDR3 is TGTGCCAGCAGCTTAATGGGACAGATGATGAACACTGAAGCTTTCTTT.

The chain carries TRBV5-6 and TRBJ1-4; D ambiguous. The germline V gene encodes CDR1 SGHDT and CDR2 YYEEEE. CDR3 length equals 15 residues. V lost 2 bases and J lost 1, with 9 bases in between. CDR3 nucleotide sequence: TGTGCCAGCAGCTTTTCCCCGGGAACTAATGAAAAACTGTTTTTT. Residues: CASSFSPGTNEKLFF.

The CDR3 reads CASSLAGGGAREQYF. CDR3 in DNA: TGTGCCAGCAGCTTAGCGGGCGGGGGGGCACGCGAGCAGTACTTC. V is TRBV7-2 and J is TRBJ2-7, with 9 bases fitting TRBD2. The V segment lost 0 bases and the J segment 6 bases; nucleotides outside the gene matches: 6. The CDR3 has 15 residues. Germline CDR1 is SGHTA and CDR2 is FQGNSA.

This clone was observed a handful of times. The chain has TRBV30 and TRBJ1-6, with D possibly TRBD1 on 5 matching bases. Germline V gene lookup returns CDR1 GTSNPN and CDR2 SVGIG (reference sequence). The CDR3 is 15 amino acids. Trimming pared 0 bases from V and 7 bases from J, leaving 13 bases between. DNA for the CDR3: TGTGCCTGGAGTGTACAGGCAGGGCTGAATTCACCCCTCCACTTT. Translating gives CAWSVQAGLNSPLHF. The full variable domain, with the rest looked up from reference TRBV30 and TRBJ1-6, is SQTIHQWPATLVQPVGSPLSLECTVEGTSNPNLYWYRQAAGRGLQLLFYSVGIGQISSEVPQNLSASRPQDRQFILSSKKLLLSDSGFYLCAWSVQAGLNSPLHFGNGTRLTVT.

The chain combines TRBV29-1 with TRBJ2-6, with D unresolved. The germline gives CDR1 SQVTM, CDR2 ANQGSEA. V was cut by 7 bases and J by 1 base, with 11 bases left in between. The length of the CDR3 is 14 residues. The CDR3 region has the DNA TGCAGCGCCTCACAGTTATCTGGGGCCAACGTCCTGACTTTC. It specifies CSASQLSGANVLTF.

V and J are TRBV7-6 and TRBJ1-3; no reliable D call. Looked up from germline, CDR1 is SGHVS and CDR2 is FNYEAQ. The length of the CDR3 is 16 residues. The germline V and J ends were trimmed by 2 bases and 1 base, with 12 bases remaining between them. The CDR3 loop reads CASSLWLEGSGNTIYF. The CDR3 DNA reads TGTGCCAGCAGCTTATGGCTTGAGGGATCTGGAAACACCATATATTTT.

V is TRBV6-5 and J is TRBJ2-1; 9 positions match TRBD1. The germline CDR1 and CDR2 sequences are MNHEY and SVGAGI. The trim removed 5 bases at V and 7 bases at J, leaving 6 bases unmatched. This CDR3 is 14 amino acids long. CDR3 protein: CASSRDRVNNEQFF. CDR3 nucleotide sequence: TGTGCCAGCAGTCGGGACAGGGTAAATAATGAGCAGTTCTTC.

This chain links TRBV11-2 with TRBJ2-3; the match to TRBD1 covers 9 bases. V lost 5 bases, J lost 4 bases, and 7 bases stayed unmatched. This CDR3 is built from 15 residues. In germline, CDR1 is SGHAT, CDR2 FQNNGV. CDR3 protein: CASSRQRQGADTQYF. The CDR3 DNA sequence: TGTGCCAGCAGCAGACAGCGACAGGGGGCAGATACGCAGTATTTT.

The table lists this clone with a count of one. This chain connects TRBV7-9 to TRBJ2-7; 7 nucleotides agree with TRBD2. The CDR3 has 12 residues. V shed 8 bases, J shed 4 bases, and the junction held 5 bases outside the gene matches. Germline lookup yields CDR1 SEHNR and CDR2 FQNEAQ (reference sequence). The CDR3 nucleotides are TGTGCCAGCGGTGGCGGGGGTTACGAGCAGTACTTC. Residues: CASGGGGYEQYF.

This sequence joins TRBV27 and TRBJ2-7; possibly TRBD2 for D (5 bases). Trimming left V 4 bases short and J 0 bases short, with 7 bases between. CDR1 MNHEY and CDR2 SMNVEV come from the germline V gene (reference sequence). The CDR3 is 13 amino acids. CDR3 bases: TGTGCCAGCAGTTCAGCGGACTCCTACGAGCAGTACTTC. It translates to CASSSADSYEQYF.

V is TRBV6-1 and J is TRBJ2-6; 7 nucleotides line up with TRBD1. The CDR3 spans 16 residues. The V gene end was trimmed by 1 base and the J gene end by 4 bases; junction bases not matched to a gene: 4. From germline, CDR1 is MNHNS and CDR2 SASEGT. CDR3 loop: CASSEETGFGANVLTF. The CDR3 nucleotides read TGTGCCAGCAGTGAAGAGACAGGGTTCGGGGCCAACGTCCTGACTTTC.

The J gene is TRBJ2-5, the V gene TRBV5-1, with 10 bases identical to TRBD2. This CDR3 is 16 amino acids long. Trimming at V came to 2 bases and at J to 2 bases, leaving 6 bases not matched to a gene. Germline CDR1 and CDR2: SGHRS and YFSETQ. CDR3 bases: TGCGCCAGCAGCTTAAGTACTAGCGGGGTACAAGAGACCCAGTACTTC. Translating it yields CASSLSTSGVQETQYF.